This T cell receptor beta chain was observed in a study of T cell changes during pregnancy in multiple sclerosis. Produced via immunoSEQ multiplex PCR; TCRdb's table is partial and in-frame only. The sample yields about 11,000 clones, roughly 94% seen once. Sequencing was performed on CD4+ T cells from peripheral blood mononuclear cells, taken before pregnancy. The clonotype originates from a female donor with multiple sclerosis, enrolled in a pregnancy study.

CDR3 region: CASSEIPGTGLNNSPLHF. The DNA for the CDR3 is TGTGCCAGCAGTGAAATTCCCGGGACAGGGCTGAATAATTCACCCCTCCACTTT. J is TRBJ1-6 and V is TRBV6-1, with 9 bases identical to TRBD1. Germline V gene sequence: CDR1 MNHNS, CDR2 SASEGT. J gave up 5 bases and V 2 bases, and 10 bases lay outside the gene matches. The CDR3 totals 18 residues.